One sample yielded the 2 T cell receptor beta chains listed below, sequenced in a study of shared clonotypes between healthy human individuals. Naive CD8 populations comprised CD45RO-negative cells positively selected for CCR7, excluding terminally differentiated effector memory CD45RA+ cells. Sequenced by immunoSEQ multiplex PCR; TCRdb stores in-frame clones only, minus some. The top ten clones hold 0.9% to 1.3% of a sample with more than 2 million clones, about 95% of them seen once. Material for sequencing was naive CD8+ T cells sorted from blood. All receptors come from a man aged 18 to 35 in good health.

This chain connects TRBV2 to TRBJ2-3, with 10 bases aligning to TRBD2. Germline V gene lookup returns CDR1 SNHLY and CDR2 FYNNEI. The CDR3 totals 13 residues. V shed 10 bases and J 6 bases; nucleotides not matched to a gene: 7. CDR3 in amino acids: CAILAGEVDTQYF. The CDR3 nucleotides read TGTGCCATTCTAGCGGGAGAAGTGGATACGCAGTATTTT. Together with reference TRBV2 and TRBJ2-3, the CDR3 gives the full variable domain: EPEVTQTPSHQVTQMGQEVILRCVPISNHLYFYWYRQILGQKVEFLVSFYNNEISEKSEIFDDQFSVERPDGSNFTLKIRSTKLEDSAMYFCAILAGEVDTQYFGPGTRLTVL.

The V and J genes are TRBV15 and TRBJ1-1, with TRBD1 matching 8 bases. CDR3 size: 16 residues. The germline V gene has CDR1 LNHNV and CDR2 YYDKDF (reference sequence). V lost 3 bases to trimming and J lost 6 bases; unmatched junction nucleotides: 12. The chain's CDR3 is CATSSGQGIIRAEAFF. In DNA, the CDR3 is TGTGCCACCAGCAGTGGACAGGGTATTATCCGGGCTGAAGCTTTCTTT.